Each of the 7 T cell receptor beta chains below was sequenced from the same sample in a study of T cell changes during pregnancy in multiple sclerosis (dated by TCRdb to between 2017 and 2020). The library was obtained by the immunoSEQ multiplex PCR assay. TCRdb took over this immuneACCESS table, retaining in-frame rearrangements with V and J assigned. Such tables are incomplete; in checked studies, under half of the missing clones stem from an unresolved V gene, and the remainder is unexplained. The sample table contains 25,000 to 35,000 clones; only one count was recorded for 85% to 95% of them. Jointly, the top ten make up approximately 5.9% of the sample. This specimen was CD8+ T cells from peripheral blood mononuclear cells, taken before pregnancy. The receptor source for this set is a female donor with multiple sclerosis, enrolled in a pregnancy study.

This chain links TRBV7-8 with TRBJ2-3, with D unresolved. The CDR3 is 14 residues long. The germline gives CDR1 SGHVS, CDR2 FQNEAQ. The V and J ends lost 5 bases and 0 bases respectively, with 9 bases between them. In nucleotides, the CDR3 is TGTGCCAGCAGCCCATCGACTAGCACAGATACGCAGTATTTT. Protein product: CASSPSTSTDTQYF. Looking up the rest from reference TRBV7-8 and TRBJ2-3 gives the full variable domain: GAGVSQSPRYKVAKRGQDVALRCDPISGHVSLFWYQQALGQGPEFLTYFQNEAQLDKSGLPSDRFFAERPEGSVSTLKIQRTQQEDSAVYLCASSPSTSTDTQYFGPGTRLTVL.

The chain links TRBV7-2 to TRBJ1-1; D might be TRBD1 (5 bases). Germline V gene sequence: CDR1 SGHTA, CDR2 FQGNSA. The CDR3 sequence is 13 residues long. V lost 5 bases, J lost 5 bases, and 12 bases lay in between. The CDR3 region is CASSPWGGTEAFF. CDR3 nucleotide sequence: TGTGCCAGCAGCCCCTGGGGGGGTACTGAAGCTTTCTTT.

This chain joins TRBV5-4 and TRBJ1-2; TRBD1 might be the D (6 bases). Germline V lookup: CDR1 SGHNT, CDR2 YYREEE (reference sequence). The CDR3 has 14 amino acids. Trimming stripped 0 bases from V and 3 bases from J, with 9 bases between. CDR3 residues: CASSLGTVDYGYTF. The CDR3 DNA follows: TGTGCCAGCAGCTTGGGGACAGTTGACTATGGCTACACCTTC.

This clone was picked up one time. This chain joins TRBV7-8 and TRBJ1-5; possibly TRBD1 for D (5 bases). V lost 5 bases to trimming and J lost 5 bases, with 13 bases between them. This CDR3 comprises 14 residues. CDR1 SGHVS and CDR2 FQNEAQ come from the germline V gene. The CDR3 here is CASSAWGDDQPQHF. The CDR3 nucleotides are TGTGCCAGCAGCGCCTGGGGGGACGATCAGCCCCAGCATTTT.

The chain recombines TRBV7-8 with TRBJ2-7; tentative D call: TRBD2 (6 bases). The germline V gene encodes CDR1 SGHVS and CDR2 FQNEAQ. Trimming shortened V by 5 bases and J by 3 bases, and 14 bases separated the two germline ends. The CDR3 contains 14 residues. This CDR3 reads CASSAIGTDYEQYF. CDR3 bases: TGTGCCAGCAGCGCGATCGGGACTGACTACGAGCAGTACTTC.

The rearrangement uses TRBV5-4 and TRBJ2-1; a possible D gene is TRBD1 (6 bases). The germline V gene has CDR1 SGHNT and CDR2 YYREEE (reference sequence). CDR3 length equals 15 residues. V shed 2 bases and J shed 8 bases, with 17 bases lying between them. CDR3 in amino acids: CASSFRQEGRDEQFF. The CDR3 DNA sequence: TGTGCCAGCAGCTTCCGACAGGAAGGGAGAGATGAGCAGTTCTTC.

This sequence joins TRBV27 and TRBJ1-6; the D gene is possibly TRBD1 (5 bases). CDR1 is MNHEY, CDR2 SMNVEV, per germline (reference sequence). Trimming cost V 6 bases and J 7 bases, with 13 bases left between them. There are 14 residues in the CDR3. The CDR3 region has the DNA TGTGCCAGCAGGTATCAGGGATCCAATTCACCCCTCCACTTT. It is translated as CASRYQGSNSPLHF.